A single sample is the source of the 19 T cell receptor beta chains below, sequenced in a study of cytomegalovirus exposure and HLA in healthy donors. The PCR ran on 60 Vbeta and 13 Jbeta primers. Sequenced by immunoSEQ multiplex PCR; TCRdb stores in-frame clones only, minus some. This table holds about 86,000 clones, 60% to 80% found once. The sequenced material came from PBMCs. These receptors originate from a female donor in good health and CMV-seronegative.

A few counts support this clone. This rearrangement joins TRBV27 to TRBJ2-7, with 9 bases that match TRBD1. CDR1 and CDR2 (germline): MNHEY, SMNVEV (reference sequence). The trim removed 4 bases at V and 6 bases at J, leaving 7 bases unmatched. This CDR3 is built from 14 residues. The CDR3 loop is CASSSSLTGGEQYF. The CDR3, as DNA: TGTGCCAGCAGTTCCTCGTTGACAGGGGGCGAGCAGTACTTC.

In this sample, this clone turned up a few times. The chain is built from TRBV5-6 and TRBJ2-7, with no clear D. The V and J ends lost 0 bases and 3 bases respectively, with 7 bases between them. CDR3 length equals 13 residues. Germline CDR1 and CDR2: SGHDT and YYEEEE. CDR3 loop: CASSLAPGYEQYF. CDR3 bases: TGTGCCAGCAGCTTGGCTCCGGGCTACGAGCAGTACTTC. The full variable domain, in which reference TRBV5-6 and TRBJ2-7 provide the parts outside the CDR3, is DAGVTQSPTHLIKTRGQQVTLRCSPKSGHDTVSWYQQALGQGPQFIFQYYEEEERQRGNFPDRFSGHQFPNYSSELNVNALLLGDSALYLCASSLAPGYEQYFGPGTRLTVT.

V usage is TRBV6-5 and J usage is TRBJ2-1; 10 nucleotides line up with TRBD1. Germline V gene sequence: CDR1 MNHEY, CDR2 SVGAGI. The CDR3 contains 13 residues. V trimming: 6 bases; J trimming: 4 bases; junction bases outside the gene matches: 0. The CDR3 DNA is TGTGCCAGCAGGGGACAGGGGTACAATGAGCAGTTCTTC. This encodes CASRGQGYNEQFF.

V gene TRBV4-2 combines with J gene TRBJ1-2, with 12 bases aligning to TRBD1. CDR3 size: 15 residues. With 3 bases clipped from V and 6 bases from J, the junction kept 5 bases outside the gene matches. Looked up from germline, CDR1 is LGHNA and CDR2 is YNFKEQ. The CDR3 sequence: CASSQGQGARDGYTF. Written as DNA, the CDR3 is TGTGCCAGCAGCCAGGGACAGGGGGCAAGGGATGGCTACACCTTC.

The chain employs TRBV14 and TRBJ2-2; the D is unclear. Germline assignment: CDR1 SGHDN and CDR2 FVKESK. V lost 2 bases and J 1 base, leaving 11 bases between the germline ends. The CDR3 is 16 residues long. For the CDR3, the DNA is TGTGCCAGCAGCCAAAATTTCAGAATGAACACCGGGGAGCTGTTTTTT. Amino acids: CASSQNFRMNTGELFF.

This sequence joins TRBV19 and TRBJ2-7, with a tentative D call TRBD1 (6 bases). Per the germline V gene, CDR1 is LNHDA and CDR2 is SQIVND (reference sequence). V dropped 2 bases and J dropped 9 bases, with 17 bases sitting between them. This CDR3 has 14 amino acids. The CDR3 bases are TGTGCCAGTAGTATAAAAGGGGACACAGGCCTGCAGTACTTC. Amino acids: CASSIKGDTGLQYF. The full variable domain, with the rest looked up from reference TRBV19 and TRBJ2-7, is DGGITQSPKYLFRKEGQNVTLSCEQNLNHDAMYWYRQDPGQGLRLIYYSQIVNDFQKGDIAEGYSVSREKKESFPLTVTSAQKNPTAFYLCASSIKGDTGLQYFGPGTRLTVT.

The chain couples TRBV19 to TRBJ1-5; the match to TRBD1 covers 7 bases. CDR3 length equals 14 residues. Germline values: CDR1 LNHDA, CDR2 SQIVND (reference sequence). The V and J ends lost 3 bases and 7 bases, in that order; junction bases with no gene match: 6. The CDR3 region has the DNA TGTGCCAGTAGTATTGGACAGGCCAGGCAGCCCCAGCATTTT. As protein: CASSIGQARQPQHF.

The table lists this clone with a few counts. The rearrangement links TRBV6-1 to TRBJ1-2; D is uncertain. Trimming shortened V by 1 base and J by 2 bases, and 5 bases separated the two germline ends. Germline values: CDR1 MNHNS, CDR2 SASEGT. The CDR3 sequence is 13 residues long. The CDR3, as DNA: TGTGCCAGCAGTGAAGACAGAAACTATGGCTACACCTTC. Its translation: CASSEDRNYGYTF.

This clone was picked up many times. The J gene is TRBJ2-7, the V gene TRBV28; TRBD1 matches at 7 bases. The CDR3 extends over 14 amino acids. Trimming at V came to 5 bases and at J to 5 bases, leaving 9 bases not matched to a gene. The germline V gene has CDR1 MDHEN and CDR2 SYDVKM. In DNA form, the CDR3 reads TGTGCCAGCAGTAACAGGGGTAGCCTTCACGAGCAGTACTTC. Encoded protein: CASSNRGSLHEQYF.

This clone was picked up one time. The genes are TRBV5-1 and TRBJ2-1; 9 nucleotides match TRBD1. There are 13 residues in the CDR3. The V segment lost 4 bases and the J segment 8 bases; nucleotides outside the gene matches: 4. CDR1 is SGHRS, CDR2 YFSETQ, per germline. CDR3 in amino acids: CASSRDRAHEQFF. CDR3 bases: TGCGCCAGCAGCAGGGACAGGGCCCATGAGCAGTTCTTC.

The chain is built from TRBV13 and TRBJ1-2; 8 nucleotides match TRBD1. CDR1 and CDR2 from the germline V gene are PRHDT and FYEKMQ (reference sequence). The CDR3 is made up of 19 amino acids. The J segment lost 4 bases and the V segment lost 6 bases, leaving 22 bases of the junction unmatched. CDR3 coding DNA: TGTGCCAGCAGATTGAAAATTGCGGGACCACAGGGGGGGGGCTATGGCTACACCTTC. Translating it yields CASRLKIAGPQGGGYGYTF.

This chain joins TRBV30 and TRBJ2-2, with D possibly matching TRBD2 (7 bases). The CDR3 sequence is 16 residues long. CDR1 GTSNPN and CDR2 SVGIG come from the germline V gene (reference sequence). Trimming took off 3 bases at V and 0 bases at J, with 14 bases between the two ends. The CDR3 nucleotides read TGTGCCTGGAGGGAGGGGGGGGTAGCGAACACCGGGGAGCTGTTTTTT. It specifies CAWREGGVANTGELFF.

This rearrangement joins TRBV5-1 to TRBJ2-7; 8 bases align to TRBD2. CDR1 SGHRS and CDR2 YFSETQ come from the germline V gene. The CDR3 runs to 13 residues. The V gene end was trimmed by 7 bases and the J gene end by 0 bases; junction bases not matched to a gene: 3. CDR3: CASSGGSSYEQYF. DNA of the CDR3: TGCGCCAGCTCGGGGGGGAGCTCCTACGAGCAGTACTTC.

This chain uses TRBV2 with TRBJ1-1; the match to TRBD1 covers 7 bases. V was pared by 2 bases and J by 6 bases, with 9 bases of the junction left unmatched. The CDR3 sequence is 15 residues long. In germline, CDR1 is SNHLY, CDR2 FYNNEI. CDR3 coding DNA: TGTGCCAGCAGTGAACAGGGACAGCCGGGAGCTGAAGCTTTCTTT. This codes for CASSEQGQPGAEAFF. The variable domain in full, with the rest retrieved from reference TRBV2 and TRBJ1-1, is EPEVTQTPSHQVTQMGQEVILRCVPISNHLYFYWYRQILGQKVEFLVSFYNNEISEKSEIFDDQFSVERPDGSNFTLKIRSTKLEDSAMYFCASSEQGQPGAEAFFGQGTRLTVV.

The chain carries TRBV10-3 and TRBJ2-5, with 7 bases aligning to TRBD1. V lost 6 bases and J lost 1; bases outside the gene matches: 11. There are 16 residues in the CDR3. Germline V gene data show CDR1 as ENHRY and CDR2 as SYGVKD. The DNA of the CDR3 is TGTGCCATCAGAGGTGGGACAGACCAGCTCCAAGAGACCCAGTACTTC. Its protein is CAIRGGTDQLQETQYF.

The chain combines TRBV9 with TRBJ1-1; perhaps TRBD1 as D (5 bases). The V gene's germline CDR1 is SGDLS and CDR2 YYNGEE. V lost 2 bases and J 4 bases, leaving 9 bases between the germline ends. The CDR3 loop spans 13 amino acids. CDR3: CASSVGQSTEAFF. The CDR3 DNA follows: TGTGCCAGCAGCGTGGGGCAGTCCACTGAAGCTTTCTTT.

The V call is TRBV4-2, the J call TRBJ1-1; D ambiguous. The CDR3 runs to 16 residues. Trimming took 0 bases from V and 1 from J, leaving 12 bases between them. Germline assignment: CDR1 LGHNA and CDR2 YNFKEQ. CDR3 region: CASSQEVVFGNTEAFF. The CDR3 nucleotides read TGTGCCAGCAGCCAAGAGGTGGTTTTCGGGAACACTGAAGCTTTCTTT.

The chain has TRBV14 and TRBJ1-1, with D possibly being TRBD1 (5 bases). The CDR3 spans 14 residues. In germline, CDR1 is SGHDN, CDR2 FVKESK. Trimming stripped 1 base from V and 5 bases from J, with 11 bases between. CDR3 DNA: TGTGCCAGCAGCCAAGCGGGGGGGGTAACTGAAGCTTTCTTT. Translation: CASSQAGGVTEAFF.

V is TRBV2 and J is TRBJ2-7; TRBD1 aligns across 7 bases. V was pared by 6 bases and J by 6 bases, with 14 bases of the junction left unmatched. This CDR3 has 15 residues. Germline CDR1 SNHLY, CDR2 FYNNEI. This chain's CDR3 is CASRVGRTGPFEQYF. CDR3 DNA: TGTGCCAGCAGGGTGGGCCGGACAGGCCCCTTCGAGCAGTACTTC.